A single sample gave rise to the 2 T cell receptor beta chains below, sequenced in a study of cytotoxic CD8 clonotypes in ibrutinib-treated CLL. Here immunoSEQ multiplex PCR was the method, and the copy in TCRdb shows in-frame clones only, minus some. The sample lists fewer than 400,000 clones, 67% occurring once. The material was PBMCs, obtained after 36 months of ibrutinib treatment. These receptor sequences come from a human donor with chronic lymphocytic leukemia.

The chain employs TRBV7-9 and TRBJ2-3; D is uncertain. The germline CDR1 and CDR2 sequences are SEHNR and FQNEAQ (reference sequence). V lost 1 base to trimming and J lost 5 bases, with 13 bases between them. The CDR3 is made up of 15 amino acids. The CDR3 loop is CASSLVRPQGDTQYF. The CDR3 nucleotides read TGTGCCAGCAGCTTAGTCCGGCCCCAAGGAGATACGCAGTATTTT. Combining the CDR3 with reference TRBV7-9 and TRBJ2-3 gives the whole variable domain DTGVSQNPRHKITKRGQNVTFRCDPISEHNRLYWYRQTLGQGPEFLTYFQNEAQLEKSRLLSDRFSAERPKGSFSTLEIQRTEQGDSAMYLCASSLVRPQGDTQYFGPGTRLTVL.

The chain has TRBV7-2 and TRBJ1-5; D is undetermined. This CDR3 contains 13 residues. V gave up 5 bases and J gave up 9 bases, with 14 bases separating them. Germline V gene lookup returns CDR1 SGHTA and CDR2 FQGNSA. The CDR3 protein is CASSDAGILPQHF. The CDR3 region has the DNA TGTGCCAGCAGCGATGCAGGAATTTTGCCCCAGCATTTT.